These T cell receptor beta chains were read from a single sample in a study of blood T cell repertoires in COVID-19. TCRdb's copy holds only in-frame clones and misses some; the assay was immunoSEQ multiplex PCR. The table includes 300,000 to 350,000 clones, about 90% detected once. Material for sequencing was PBMCs or T cells enriched from blood (not recorded which). The source of these receptors is a woman under 30 with acute COVID-19. Both conserved end residues are part of each CDR3. Each record gives: D gene, clone size, J gene, V gene, CDR3 protein, CDR3 DNA. A D gene is named only where the DNA matches it firmly. A row's size may be missing; if present it is once, few, many or a size class.

>TRBD1|.|TRBJ2-2|TRBV10-3
CAISESRGQTGELFF
TGTGCCATCAGTGAGTCGAGGGGGCAAACCGGGGAGCTGTTTTTT
>.|.|TRBJ1-5|TRBV18
CASSPREGESFGNQPQHF
TGTGCCAGCTCACCTCGGGAGGGGGAAAGTTTTGGCAATCAGCCCCAGCATTTT
>.|.|TRBJ2-1|TRBV7-9
CASSSNQLAEQFF
TGTGCCAGCAGCTCGAATCAGTTAGCTGAGCAGTTCTTC
>.|.|TRBJ1-1|TRBV7-8
CASSLSRGTEAFF
TGTGCCAGCAGCTTATCCAGGGGAACTGAAGCTTTCTTT
>.|.|TRBJ1-2|TRBV28
CASSASDYGYTF
TGTGCCAGCAGCGCATCGGACTATGGCTACACCTTC
>.|once|TRBJ2-5|TRBV7-7
CASSLRRASSETQYF
TGTGCTAGCAGCTTACGGCGGGCGTCGAGTGAGACCCAGTACTTC
>.|.|TRBJ1-3|TRBV28
CASSLYTVGNTIYF
TGTGCCAGCAGTTTATATACAGTCGGAAACACCATATATTTT
>TRBD2|.|TRBJ2-2|TRBV6-5
CASSYRLAGGFGELFF
TGTGCCAGCAGTTACAGACTAGCGGGAGGTTTCGGGGAGCTGTTTTTT
>.|.|TRBJ1-6|TRBV7-2
CASSPRQLHNSPLHF
TGTGCCAGCAGCCCCCGACAGCTCCATAATTCACCCCTCCACTTT
>TRBD1|.|TRBJ1-2|TRBV9
CASSAGQGINYGYTF
TGTGCCAGCAGCGCGGGACAGGGGATCAACTATGGCTACACCTTC
>TRBD2|.|TRBJ2-7|TRBV28
CASSYRSGAREQYF
TGTGCCAGCAGTTACCGTAGCGGGGCTAGGGAGCAGTACTTC
>TRBD1|.|TRBJ2-7|TRBV28
CASSLYGQGKAYEQYF
TGTGCCAGCAGTTTATACGGACAGGGGAAAGCCTACGAGCAGTACTTC
>.|.|TRBJ1-1|TRBV27
CASSLQPGEGEAFF
TGTGCCAGCAGTTTACAGCCTGGGGAGGGCGAAGCTTTCTTT
>.|.|TRBJ2-1|TRBV18
CASSPPTGGTGGEQFF
TGTGCCAGCTCACCACCGACCGGCGGAACTGGTGGTGAGCAGTTCTTC
>.|.|TRBJ1-6|TRBV5-1
CASSWEGQGNSPLHF
TGCGCCAGCAGTTGGGAGGGGCAAGGTAATTCACCCCTCCACTTT
>TRBD2|.|TRBJ2-5|TRBV28
CASSFSGKAETQYF
TGTGCCAGCAGTTTCAGCGGGAAGGCGGAGACCCAGTACTTC
>.|.|TRBJ1-2|TRBV28
CASRTQGYGYTF
TGTGCCAGCAGAACCCAGGGGTATGGCTACACCTTC
>.|.|TRBJ2-2|TRBV7-6
CASSFGRGGGELFF
TGTGCCAGCAGCTTCGGCCGGGGTGGCGGGGAGCTGTTTTTT
>TRBD2|.|TRBJ2-2|TRBV5-1
CASSDGLAGQTGELFF
TGCGCCAGCAGCGACGGACTAGCGGGCCAAACCGGGGAGCTGTTTTTT
>.|.|TRBJ2-7|TRBV5-1
CASSLTGVMEQYF
TGCGCCAGCAGCTTGACGGGGGTCATGGAGCAGTACTTC
>TRBD1|.|TRBJ1-6|TRBV28
CATSGQGYISSYNSPLHF
TGTGCCACCTCCGGACAGGGGTACATTAGCTCCTATAATTCACCCCTCCACTTT
>.|.|TRBJ1-5|TRBV21-1
CASSKVRGNSNQPQHF
TGTGCCAGCAGCAAAGTTCGGGGGAATAGCAATCAGCCCCAGCATTTT
>.|.|TRBJ1-1|TRBV18
CASSPNEANTEAFF
TGTGCCAGCTCACCAAACGAGGCCAACACTGAAGCTTTCTTT
>TRBD2|once|TRBJ2-3|TRBV5-1
CASSLTSGSADTQYF
TGCGCCAGCAGCTTGACTAGCGGGAGCGCAGATACGCAGTATTTT
>.|once|TRBJ1-1|TRBV27
CASSLFGGKTEAFF
TGTGCCAGCAGTTTATTTGGGGGCAAGACTGAAGCTTTCTTT
>TRBD1|.|TRBJ1-2|TRBV28
CASSPWTGDRSYGYTF
TGTGCCAGCAGTCCGTGGACAGGAGATAGGAGTTATGGCTACACCTTC
>.|.|TRBJ1-2|TRBV6-5
CASSPGDYGYTF
TGTGCCAGCAGTCCCGGGGACTATGGCTACACCTTC
>.|once|TRBJ1-3|TRBV9
CASSSTGRVGGNTIYF
TGTGCCAGCAGCTCCACAGGGAGAGTAGGCGGAAACACCATATATTTT
>TRBD1|.|TRBJ1-1|TRBV5-1
CASSLGRTGNMNTEAFF
TGCGCCAGCAGCTTGGGTCGGACAGGGAACATGAACACTGAAGCTTTCTTT
>.|.|TRBJ2-5|TRBV19
CASSMGLQETQYF
TGTGCCAGTAGTATGGGGCTCCAAGAGACCCAGTACTTC
>.|.|TRBJ1-1|TRBV5-1
CASTPASRNEAFF
TGCGCCAGCACCCCCGCTTCTAGAAATGAAGCTTTCTTT
>TRBD2|.|TRBJ2-1|TRBV4-1
CASSQEWTSGTNEQFF
TGCGCCAGCAGCCAAGAGTGGACTAGCGGAACCAATGAGCAGTTCTTC
>.|.|TRBJ1-5|TRBV2
CAVETDPSNQPQHF
TGTGCCGTAGAGACAGACCCAAGCAATCAGCCCCAGCATTTT
>TRBD1|.|TRBJ2-2|TRBV19
CASSIISAGGRGELFF
TGTGCCAGTAGTATTATCTCGGCAGGGGGCCGTGGGGAGCTGTTTTTT
>TRBD1|.|TRBJ1-3|TRBV3-1/TRBV3-2
CASSLTLGQGAGNTIYF
TGTGCCAGCAGCCTCACCTTGGGACAGGGGGCTGGAAACACCATATATTTT
>.|.|TRBJ2-1|TRBV27
CASRPTPSYNEQFF
TGTGCCAGCAGGCCGACTCCATCCTACAATGAGCAGTTCTTC
>.|.|TRBJ2-6|TRBV6-5
CASIGSGANVLTF
TGTGCCAGCATCGGCTCTGGGGCCAACGTCCTGACTTTC
>.|.|TRBJ1-1|TRBV6-1
CASSEESSGSTEAFF
TGTGCCAGCAGTGAAGAGTCGTCGGGTTCCACTGAAGCTTTCTTT
>.|.|TRBJ1-5|TRBV19
CASSFDRSNQPQHF
TGTGCCAGTAGTTTCGACAGGAGTAATCAGCCCCAGCATTTT
>.|.|TRBJ1-1|TRBV2
CASSEQEYTEAFF
TGTGCCAGCAGCGAACAGGAATACACTGAAGCTTTCTTT